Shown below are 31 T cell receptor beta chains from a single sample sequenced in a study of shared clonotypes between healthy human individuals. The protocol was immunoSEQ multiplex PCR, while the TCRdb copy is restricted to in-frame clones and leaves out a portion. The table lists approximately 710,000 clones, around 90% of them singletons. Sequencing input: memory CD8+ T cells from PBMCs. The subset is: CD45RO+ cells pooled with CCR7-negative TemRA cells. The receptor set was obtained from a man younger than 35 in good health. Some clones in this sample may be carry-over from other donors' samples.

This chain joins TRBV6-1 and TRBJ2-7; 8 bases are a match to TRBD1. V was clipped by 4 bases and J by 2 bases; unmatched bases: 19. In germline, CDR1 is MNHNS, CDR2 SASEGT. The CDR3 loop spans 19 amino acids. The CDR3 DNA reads TGTGCCAGCAGTGGACACACACTCTCAGACAGGGGTGCGCCCTACGAGCAGTACTTC. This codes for CASSGHTLSDRGAPYEQYF.

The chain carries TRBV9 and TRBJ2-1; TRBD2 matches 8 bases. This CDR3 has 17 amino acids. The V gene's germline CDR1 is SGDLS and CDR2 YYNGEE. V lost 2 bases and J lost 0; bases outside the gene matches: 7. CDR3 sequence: CASSVQESGSSYNEQFF. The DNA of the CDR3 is TGTGCCAGCAGCGTCCAAGAAAGCGGGAGCTCCTACAATGAGCAGTTCTTC. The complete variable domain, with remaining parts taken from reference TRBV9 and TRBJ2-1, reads DSGVTQTPKHLITATGQRVTLRCSPRSGDLSVYWYQQSLDQGLQFLIQYYNGEERAKGNILERFSAQQFPDLHSELNLSSLELGDSALYFCASSVQESGSSYNEQFFGPGTRLTVL.

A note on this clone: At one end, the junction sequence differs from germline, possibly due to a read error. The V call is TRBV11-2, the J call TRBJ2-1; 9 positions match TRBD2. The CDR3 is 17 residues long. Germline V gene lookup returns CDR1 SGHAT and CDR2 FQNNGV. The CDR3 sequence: CASSPARGVAGEAGDVF. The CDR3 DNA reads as TGTGCCAGCAGCCCCGCCCGGGGAGTAGCGGGAGAGGCCGGGGACGTCTTC.

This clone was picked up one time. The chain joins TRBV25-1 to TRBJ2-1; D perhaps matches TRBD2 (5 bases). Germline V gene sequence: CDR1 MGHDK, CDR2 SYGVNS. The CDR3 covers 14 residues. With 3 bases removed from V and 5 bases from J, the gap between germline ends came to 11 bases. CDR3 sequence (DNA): TGTGCCAGCAGTGAGTCTCGGCGGGACAATGAGCAGTTCTTC. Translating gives CASSESRRDNEQFF.

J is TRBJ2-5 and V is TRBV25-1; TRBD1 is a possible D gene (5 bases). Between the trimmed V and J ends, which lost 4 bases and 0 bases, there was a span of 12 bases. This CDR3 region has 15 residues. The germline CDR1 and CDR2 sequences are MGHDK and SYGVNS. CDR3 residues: CASSADTSYQETQYF. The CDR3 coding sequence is TGTGCCAGCAGTGCGGACACCTCCTACCAAGAGACCCAGTACTTC.

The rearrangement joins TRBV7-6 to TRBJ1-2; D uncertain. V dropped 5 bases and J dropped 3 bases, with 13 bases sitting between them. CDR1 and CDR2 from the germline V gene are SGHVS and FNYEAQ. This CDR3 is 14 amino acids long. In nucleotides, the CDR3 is TGTGCCAGCAGCCCCTCTAGGGCGGACTATGGCTACACCTTC. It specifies CASSPSRADYGYTF.

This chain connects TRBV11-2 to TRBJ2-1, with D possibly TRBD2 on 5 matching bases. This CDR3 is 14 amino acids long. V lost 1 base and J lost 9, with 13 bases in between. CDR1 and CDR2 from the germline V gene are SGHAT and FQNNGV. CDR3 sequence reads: CASSLGVPAAEQFF. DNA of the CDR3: TGTGCCAGCAGCTTAGGCGTGCCAGCGGCTGAGCAGTTCTTC.

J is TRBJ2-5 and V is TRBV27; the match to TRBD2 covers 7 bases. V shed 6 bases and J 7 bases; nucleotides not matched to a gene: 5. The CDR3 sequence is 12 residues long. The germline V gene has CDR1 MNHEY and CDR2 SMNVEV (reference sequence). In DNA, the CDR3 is TGTGCCAGCAGAAGACCGGGAGGGACCCAGTACTTC. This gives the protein CASRRPGGTQYF.

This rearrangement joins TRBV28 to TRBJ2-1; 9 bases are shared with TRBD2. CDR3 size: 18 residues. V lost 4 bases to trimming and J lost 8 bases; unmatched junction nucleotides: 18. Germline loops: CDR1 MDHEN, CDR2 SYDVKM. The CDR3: CASSSGVSAGGPSDEQFF. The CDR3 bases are TGTGCCAGCAGTTCCGGGGTGAGCGCGGGAGGGCCTTCGGATGAGCAGTTCTTC.

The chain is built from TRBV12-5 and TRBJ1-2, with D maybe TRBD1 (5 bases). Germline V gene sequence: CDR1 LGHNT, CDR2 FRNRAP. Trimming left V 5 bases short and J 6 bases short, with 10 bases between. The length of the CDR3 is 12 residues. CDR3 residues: CASGPGGDGYTF. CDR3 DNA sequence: TGTGCTAGTGGTCCCGGGGGTGATGGCTACACCTTC.

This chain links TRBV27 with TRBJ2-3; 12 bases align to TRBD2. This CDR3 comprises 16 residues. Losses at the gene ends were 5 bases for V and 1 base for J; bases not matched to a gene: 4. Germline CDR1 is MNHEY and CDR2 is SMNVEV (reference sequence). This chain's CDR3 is CASSERLAGGTDTQYF. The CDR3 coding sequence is TGTGCCAGCAGTGAAAGACTAGCGGGAGGCACAGATACGCAGTATTTT.

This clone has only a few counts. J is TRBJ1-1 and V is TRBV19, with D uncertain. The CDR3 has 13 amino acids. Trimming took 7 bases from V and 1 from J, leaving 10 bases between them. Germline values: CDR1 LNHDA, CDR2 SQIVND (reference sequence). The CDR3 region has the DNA TGTGCCAGTATGGGCAGCCGGAACACTGAAGCTTTCTTT. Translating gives CASMGSRNTEAFF.

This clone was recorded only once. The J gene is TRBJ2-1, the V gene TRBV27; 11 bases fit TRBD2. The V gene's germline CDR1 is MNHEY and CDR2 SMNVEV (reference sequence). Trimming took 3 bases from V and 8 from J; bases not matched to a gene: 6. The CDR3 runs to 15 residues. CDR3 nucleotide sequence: TGTGCCAGCAGTTTTGGGACTAGCGGAGATCATGAGCAGTTCTTC. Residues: CASSFGTSGDHEQFF.

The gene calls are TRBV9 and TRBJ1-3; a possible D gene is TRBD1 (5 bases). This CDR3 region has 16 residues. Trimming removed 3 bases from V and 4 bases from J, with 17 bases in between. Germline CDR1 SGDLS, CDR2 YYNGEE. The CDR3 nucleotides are TGTGCCAGCAGCGCAGGGACTGAGTTCTCCGGAAACACCATATATTTT. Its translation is CASSAGTEFSGNTIYF.

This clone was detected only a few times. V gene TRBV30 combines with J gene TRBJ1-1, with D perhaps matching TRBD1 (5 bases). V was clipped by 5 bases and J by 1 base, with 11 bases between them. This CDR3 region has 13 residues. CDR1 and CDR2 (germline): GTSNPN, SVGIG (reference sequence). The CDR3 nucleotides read TGTGCCTGGGAGACAGCCACGAACACTGAAGCTTTCTTT. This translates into CAWETATNTEAFF.

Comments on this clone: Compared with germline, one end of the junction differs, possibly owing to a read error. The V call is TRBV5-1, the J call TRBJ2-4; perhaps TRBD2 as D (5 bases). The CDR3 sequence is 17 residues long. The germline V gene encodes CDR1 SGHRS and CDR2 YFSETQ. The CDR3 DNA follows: TGCGCCAGCAGCGCCGAGGTAGGGCAGCTAGCCAAAAACATTCAGTGCTTC. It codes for CASSAEVGQLAKNIQCF.

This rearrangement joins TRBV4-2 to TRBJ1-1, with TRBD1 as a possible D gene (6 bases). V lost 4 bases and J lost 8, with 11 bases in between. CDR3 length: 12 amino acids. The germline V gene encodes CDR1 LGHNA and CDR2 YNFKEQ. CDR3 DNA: TGTGCCAGCAGCCCATCCGACAGGGAAGCTTTCTTT. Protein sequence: CASSPSDREAFF.

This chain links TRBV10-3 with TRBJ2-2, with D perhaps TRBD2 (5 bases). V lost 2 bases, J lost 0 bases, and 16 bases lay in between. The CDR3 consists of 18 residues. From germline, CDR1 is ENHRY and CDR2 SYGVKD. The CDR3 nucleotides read TGTGCCATCAGTGAGCTGTGGGGTTCTAGCACGAACACCGGGGAGCTGTTTTTT. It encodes CAISELWGSSTNTGELFF.

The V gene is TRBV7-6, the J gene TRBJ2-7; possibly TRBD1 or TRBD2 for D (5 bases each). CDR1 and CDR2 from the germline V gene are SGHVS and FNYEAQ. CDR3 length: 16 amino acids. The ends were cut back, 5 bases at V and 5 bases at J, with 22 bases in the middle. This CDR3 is CASSPRVGGSLDEQYF. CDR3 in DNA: TGTGCCAGCAGCCCAAGGGTTGGGGGTAGCTTAGACGAGCAGTACTTC.

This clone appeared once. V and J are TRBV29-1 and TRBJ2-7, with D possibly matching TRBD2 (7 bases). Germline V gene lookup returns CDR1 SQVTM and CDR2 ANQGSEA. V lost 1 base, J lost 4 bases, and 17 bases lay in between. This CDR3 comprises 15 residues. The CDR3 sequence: CSVEVRGAPGYEQYF. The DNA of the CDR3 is TGCAGCGTTGAAGTTCGGGGGGCGCCAGGGTACGAGCAGTACTTC.

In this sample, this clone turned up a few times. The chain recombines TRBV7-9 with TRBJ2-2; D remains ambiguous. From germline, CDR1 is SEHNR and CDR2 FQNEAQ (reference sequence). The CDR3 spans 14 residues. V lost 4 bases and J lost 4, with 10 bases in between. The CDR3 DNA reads TGTGCCAGCAGCTCCGTAGTGGGCACCGGGGAGCTGTTTTTT. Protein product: CASSSVVGTGELFF.

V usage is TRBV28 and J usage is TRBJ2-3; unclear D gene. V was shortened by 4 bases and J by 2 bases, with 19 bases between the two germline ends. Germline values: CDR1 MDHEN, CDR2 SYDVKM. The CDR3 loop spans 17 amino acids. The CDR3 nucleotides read TGTGCCAGCAGTTCCCTCGTAAGTGAGGAGATCACAGATACGCAGTATTTT. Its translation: CASSSLVSEEITDTQYF.

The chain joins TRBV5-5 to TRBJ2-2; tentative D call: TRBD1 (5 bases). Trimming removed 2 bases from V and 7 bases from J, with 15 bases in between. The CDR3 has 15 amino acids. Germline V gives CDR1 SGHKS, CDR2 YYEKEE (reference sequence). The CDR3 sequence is CASSLIGARSGELFF. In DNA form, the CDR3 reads TGTGCCAGCAGCTTAATTGGGGCGCGGAGCGGGGAGCTGTTTTTT.

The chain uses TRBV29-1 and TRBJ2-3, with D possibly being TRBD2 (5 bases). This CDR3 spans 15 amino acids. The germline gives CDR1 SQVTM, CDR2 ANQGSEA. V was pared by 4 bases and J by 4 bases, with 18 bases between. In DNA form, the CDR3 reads TGCAGCGTTGTAAATCTAGCCACCGCGGCAGATACGCAGTATTTT. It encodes CSVVNLATAADTQYF.

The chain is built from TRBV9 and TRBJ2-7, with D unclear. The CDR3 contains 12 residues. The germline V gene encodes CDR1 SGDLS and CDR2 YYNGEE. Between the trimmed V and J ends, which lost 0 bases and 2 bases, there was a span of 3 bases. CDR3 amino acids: CASSVDPYEQYF. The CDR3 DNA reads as TGTGCCAGCAGCGTAGATCCCTACGAGCAGTACTTC. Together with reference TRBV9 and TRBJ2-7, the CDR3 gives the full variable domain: DSGVTQTPKHLITATGQRVTLRCSPRSGDLSVYWYQQSLDQGLQFLIQYYNGEERAKGNILERFSAQQFPDLHSELNLSSLELGDSALYFCASSVDPYEQYFGPGTRLTVT.

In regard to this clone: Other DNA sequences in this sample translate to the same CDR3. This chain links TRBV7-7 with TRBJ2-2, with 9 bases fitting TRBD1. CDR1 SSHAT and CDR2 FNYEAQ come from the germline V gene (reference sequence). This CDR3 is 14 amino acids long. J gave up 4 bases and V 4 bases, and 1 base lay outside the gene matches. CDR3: CASSWGQGTGELFF. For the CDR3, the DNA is TGTGCCAGCAGCTGGGGACAGGGCACCGGGGAGCTGTTTTTT.

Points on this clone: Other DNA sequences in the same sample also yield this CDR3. CDR3 sequence reads: CASSISSGNYNEQFF. CDR3 DNA sequence: TGTGCCAGTAGTATCTCTAGCGGGAACTACAATGAGCAGTTCTTC. The gene calls are TRBV19 and TRBJ2-1; 9 bases align to TRBD2. The CDR3 runs to 15 residues. The V gene end was trimmed by 3 bases and the J gene end by 3 bases; junction bases not matched to a gene: 3. Germline V gene lookup returns CDR1 LNHDA and CDR2 SQIVND (reference sequence).

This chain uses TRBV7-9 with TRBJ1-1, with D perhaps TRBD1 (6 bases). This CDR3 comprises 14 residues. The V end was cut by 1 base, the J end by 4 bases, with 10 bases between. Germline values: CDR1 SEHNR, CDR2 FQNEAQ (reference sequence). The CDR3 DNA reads TGTGCCAGCAGCTTAGAAGGGGGGGCCACTGAAGCTTTCTTT. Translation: CASSLEGGATEAFF.

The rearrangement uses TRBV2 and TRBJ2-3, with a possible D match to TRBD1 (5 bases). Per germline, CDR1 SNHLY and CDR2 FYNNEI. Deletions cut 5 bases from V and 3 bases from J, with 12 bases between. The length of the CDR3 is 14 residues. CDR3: CASSPGQSTDTQYF. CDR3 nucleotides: TGTGCCAGCAGTCCCGGACAATCGACAGATACGCAGTATTTT. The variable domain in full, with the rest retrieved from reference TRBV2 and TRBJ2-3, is EPEVTQTPSHQVTQMGQEVILRCVPISNHLYFYWYRQILGQKVEFLVSFYNNEISEKSEIFDDQFSVERPDGSNFTLKIRSTKLEDSAMYFCASSPGQSTDTQYFGPGTRLTVL.

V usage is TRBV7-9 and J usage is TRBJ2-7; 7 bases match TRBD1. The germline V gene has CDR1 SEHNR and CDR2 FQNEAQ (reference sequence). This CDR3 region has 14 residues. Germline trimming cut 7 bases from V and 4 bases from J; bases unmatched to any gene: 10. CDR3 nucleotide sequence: TGTGCCAGCACCCTGGGACAGCGGCCTTACGAGCAGTACTTC. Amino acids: CASTLGQRPYEQYF.

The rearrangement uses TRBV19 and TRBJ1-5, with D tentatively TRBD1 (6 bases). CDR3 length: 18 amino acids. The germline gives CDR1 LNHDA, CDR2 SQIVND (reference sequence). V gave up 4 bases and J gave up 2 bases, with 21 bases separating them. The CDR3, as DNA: TGTGCCAGTAGTACCGATTACCCCCCCGGGACACGCAATCAGCCCCAGCATTTT. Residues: CASSTDYPPGTRNQPQHF.